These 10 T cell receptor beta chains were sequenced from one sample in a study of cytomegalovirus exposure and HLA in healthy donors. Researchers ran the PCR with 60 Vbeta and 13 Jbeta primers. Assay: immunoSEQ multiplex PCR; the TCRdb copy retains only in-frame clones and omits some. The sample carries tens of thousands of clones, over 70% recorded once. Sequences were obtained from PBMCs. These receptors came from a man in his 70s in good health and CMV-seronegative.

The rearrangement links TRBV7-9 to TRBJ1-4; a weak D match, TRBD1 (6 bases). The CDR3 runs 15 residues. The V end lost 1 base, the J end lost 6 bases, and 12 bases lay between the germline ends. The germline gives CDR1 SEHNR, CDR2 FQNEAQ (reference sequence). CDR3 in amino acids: CASSLDSGAYEKLFF. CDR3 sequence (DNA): TGTGCCAGCAGCTTAGATTCAGGGGCGTATGAAAAACTGTTTTTT.

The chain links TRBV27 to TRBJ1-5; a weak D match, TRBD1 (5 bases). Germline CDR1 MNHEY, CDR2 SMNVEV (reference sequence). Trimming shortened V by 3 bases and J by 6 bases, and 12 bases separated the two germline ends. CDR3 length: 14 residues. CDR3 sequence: CASSFAGKGQPQHF. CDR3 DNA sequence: TGTGCCAGCAGTTTTGCAGGGAAGGGTCAGCCCCAGCATTTT.

The CDR3 protein is CASSADGQNGYTF. Written as DNA, the CDR3 is TGTGCCAGCAGTGCTGACGGACAAAATGGCTACACCTTC. The V and J genes are TRBV2 and TRBJ1-2, with D possibly matching TRBD1 (5 bases). CDR3 length: 13 residues. Between the trimmed V and J ends, which lost 4 bases and 6 bases, there was a span of 12 bases. Germline lookup yields CDR1 SNHLY and CDR2 FYNNEI.

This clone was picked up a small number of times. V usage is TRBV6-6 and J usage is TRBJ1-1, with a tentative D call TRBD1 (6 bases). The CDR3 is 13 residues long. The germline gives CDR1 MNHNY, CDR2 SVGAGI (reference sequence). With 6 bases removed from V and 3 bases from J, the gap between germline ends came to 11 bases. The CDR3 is CASRPPGDTEAFF. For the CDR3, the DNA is TGTGCCAGCAGACCCCCAGGGGACACTGAAGCTTTCTTT.

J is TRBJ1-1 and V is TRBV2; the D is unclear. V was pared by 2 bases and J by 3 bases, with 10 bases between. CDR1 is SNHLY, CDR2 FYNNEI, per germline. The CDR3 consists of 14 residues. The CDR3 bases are TGTGCCAGCAGTGAATTCCGGGTGGACACTGAAGCTTTCTTT. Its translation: CASSEFRVDTEAFF. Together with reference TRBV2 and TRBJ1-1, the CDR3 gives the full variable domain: EPEVTQTPSHQVTQMGQEVILRCVPISNHLYFYWYRQILGQKVEFLVSFYNNEISEKSEIFDDQFSVERPDGSNFTLKIRSTKLEDSAMYFCASSEFRVDTEAFFGQGTRLTVV.

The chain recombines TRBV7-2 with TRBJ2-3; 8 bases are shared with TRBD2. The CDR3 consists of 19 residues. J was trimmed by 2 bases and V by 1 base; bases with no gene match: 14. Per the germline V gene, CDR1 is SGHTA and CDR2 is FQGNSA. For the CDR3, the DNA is TGTGCCAGCAGCTTAGAGGGCCGGGCTGGCGGGGGGACCACAGATACGCAGTATTTT. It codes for CASSLEGRAGGGTTDTQYF.

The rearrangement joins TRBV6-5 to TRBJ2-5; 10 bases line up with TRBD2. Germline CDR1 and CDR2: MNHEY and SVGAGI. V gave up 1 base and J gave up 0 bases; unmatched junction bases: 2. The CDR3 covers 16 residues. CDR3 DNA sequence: TGTGCCAGCAGTTACTTAGGACTAGCGGACCAAGAGACCCAGTACTTC. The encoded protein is CASSYLGLADQETQYF.

The CDR3 nucleotides are TGTGCCAGTAGTGCGCTTAGCGAGCAGTACTTC. This translates into CASSALSEQYF. The J gene is TRBJ2-7, the V gene TRBV19; D remains ambiguous. V lost 5 bases and J 6 bases, leaving 8 bases between the germline ends. Germline CDR1 reads LNHDA; CDR2 reads SQIVND (reference sequence). The CDR3 runs 11 residues. Based on the CDR3 plus reference TRBV19 and TRBJ2-7, the full variable domain is DGGITQSPKYLFRKEGQNVTLSCEQNLNHDAMYWYRQDPGQGLRLIYYSQIVNDFQKGDIAEGYSVSREKKESFPLTVTSAQKNPTAFYLCASSALSEQYFGPGTRLTVT.

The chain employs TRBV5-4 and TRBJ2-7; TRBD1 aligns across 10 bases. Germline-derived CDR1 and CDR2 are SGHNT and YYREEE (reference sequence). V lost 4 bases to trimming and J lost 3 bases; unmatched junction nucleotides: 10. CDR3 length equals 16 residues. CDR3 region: CASSIAGTGVLYEQYF. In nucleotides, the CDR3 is TGTGCCAGCAGCATTGCCGGGACAGGGGTCCTCTACGAGCAGTACTTC. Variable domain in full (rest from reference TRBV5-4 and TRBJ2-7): ETGVTQSPTHLIKTRGQQVTLRCSSQSGHNTVSWYQQALGQGPQFIFQYYREEENGRGNFPPRFSGLQFPNYSSELNVNALELDDSALYLCASSIAGTGVLYEQYFGPGTRLTVT.

CDR3 amino acids: CASSSTGTGNTGELFF. The DNA for the CDR3 is TGTGCCAGCAGTTCCACCGGGACAGGAAACACCGGGGAGCTGTTTTTT. The chain links TRBV6-6 to TRBJ2-2, with 8 nucleotides matching TRBD1. This CDR3 is 16 amino acids long. Losses at the gene ends were 4 bases for V and 2 bases for J; bases not matched to a gene: 6. Germline CDR1 reads MNHNY; CDR2 reads SVGAGI (reference sequence).